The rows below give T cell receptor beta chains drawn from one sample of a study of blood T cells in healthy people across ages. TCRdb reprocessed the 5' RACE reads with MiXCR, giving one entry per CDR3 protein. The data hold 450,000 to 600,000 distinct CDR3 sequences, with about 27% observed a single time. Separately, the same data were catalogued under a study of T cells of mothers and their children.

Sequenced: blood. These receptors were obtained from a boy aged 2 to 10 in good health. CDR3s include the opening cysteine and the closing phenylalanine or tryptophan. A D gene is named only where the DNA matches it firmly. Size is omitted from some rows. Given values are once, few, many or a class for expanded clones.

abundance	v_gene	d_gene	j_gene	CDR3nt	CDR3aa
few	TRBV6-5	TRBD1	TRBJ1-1	TGTGCCAGCAGCTACGGACAGGGGGCTCTGAACACTGAAGCTTTCTTT	CASSYGQGALNTEAFF
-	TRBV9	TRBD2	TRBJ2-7	TGTGCCAGCAGCGTAGGCCTCGAGCGGGAGTTCCACGAGCAGTACTTC	CASSVGLEREFHEQYF
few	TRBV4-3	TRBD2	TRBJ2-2	TGCGCCAGCAGCCAAGATTTGAGGGAGGGCGCGGCCGGGGAGCTGTTTTTT	CASSQDLREGAAGELFF
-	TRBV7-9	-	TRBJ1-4	TGTGCCAGCAACCGCCCCGGAGGTGGAACTAATGAAAAACTGTTTTTT	CASNRPGGGTNEKLFF
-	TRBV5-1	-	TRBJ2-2	TGCGCCAGCAGCTTGGCACCGGGAATGGGATCCGGGGAGCTGTTTTTT	CASSLAPGMGSGELFF
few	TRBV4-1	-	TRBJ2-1	TGCGCCAGCAGCCACTACACTAGCTATGGGGACAATGAGCAGTTCTTC	CASSHYTSYGDNEQFF
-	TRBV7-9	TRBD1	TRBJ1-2	TGTGCCAGCAGCCCGATGGGACAGCTTAACTATGGCTACACCTTC	CASSPMGQLNYGYTF
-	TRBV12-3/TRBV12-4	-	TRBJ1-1	TGTGCCAGCCAGCACAGAGGCTTTTACACTGAAGCTTTCTTT	CASQHRGFYTEAFF
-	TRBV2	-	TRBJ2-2	TGTGCCAGCAGCCCCGACGATAACACCGGGGAGCTGTTTTTT	CASSPDDNTGELFF
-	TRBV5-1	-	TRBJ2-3	TGCGCCAGCAGCTTGTCGTCCGGCGGAGATACGCAGTATTTT	CASSLSSGGDTQYF
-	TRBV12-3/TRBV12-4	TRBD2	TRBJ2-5	TGTGCCAGCAGTCGTCTTCTAGCGGGGGTGGAGACCCAGTACTTC	CASSRLLAGVETQYF
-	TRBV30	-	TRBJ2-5	TGTGCCTGGAGTGTACTGCCCACTAGCTCCGCCACCAACTTAGGATTC	CAWSVLPTSSATNLGF
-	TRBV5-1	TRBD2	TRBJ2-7	TGCGCCAGCAGCTACGCCCTAGCGGCCTCCTACGAGCAGTACTTC	CASSYALAASYEQYF
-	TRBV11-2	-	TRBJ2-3	TGTGCCAGCAGCCCACTGCGGACAGATACGCAGTATTTT	CASSPLRTDTQYF
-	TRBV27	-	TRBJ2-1	TGTGCCAGCAGTTTTCATAGGGATCAACAGTTCTTC	CASSFHRDQQFF
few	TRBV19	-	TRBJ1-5	TGTGCCAGTAAGTTTTTCTGGAAGAAAGACAATCAGCCCCAGCATTTT	CASKFFWKKDNQPQHF
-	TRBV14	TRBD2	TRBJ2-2	TGTGCCAGCAGGGATAGCGGGGGCACCGGGGAGCTGTTTTTT	CASRDSGGTGELFF
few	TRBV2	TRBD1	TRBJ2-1	TGTGCCAGCAGTGAAAACAGGGGCGCCGGAGGGTTCTTC	CASSENRGAGGFF
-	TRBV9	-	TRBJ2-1	TGTGCCAGCAGCGTCCCCAAGGCCAATGAGCAGTTCTTC	CASSVPKANEQFF
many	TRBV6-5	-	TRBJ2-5	TGTGCCAGCAGTTACAGCCAGCTTCCGGCGGAGACCCAGTACTTC	CASSYSQLPAETQYF
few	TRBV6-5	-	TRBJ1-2	TGTGCCAGCAGTGGCAGGGCTGGGAGCGGCTATGGCTACACCTTC	CASSGRAGSGYGYTF
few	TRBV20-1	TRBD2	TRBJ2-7	TGCAGTGCTAGAGCGGCTAGCGGGGGTATCGGCGAGCAGTACTTC	CSARAASGGIGEQYF
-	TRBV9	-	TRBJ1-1	TGTGCCAGCAGCGTAATTCCCGGAGGGAGCACTGAAGCTTTCTTT	CASSVIPGGSTEAFF
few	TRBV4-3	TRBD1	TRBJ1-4	TGCGCCAGCAGCCAAGAGGGACAGGGCGAAACTAATGAAAAACTGTTTTTT	CASSQEGQGETNEKLFF
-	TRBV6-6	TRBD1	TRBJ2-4	TGTGCCAGCAGTAACACAGGGGACAAAAACATTCAGTACTTT	CASSNTGDKNIQYF
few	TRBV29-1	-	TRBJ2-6	TGCAGCGTGACAGGCGAGGCTGGGGCCAACGTCCTGACTTTC	CSVTGEAGANVLTF
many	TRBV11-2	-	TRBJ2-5	TGTGCCAGCAGCTTAGGGCAGGTCCAAGAGACCCAGTACTTC	CASSLGQVQETQYF
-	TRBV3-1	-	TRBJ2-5	TGTGCCAGCAGCCAATTTAGGAGGCCAGAAGAGGCCCAGTACTTC	CASSQFRRPEEAQYF
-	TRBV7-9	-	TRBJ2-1	TGTGCCAGCAGCTACAGGGAGGTTATCCAGGGCGGTGAGCAGTTCTTC	CASSYREVIQGGEQFF
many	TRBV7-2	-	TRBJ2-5	TGTGCCAGCAGCCGTGGGTATCTTGCAGAGACCCAGTACTTC	CASSRGYLAETQYF
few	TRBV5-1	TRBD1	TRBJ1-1	TGCGCCAGCAGCCTTCGACAGGGCCAGGAAGCTTTCTTT	CASSLRQGQEAFF
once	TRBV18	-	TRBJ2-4	TGTGCCAGCTCACCCTCGTCCGGTCAGGGCATTCAGTACTTC	CASSPSSGQGIQYF
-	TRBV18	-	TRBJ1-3	TGTGCCAGCTCACCGGGACTCTCTGGAAACACCATATATTTT	CASSPGLSGNTIYF
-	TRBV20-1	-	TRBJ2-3	TGCAGTGCTAGAGAGTGGACTAGCACAGATACGCAGTATTTT	CSAREWTSTDTQYF
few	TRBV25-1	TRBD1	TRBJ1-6	TGTGCCAGCAGTGAACGACAGGGTCGGGATTCACTCCTCCACTTT	CASSERQGRDSLLHF
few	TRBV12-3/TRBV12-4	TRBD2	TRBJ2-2	TGTGCCAGCAGTAGTCCAGGACTAGCGGGATCCCGCACCGGGGAGCTGTTTTTT	CASSSPGLAGSRTGELFF
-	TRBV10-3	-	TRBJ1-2	TGTGCCATCAGTGACAGCCCGTATGGCTACACCTTC	CAISDSPYGYTF
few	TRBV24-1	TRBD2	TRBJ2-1	TGTGCCACCAGTGATTCGGGACTAGCGGGGTCTCATAAGCAGTTCTTC	CATSDSGLAGSHKQFF
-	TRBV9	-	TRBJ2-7	TGTGCCAGCAGCGTCTCTTGGGACCCTTACGAGCAGTACTTC	CASSVSWDPYEQYF
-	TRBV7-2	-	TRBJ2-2	TGTGCCAGCAGCTTCTGGGGAGTTGGGACGGGGTTGACCGGGGAGCTGTTTTTT	CASSFWGVGTGLTGELFF
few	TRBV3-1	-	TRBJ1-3	TGTGCCAGCAGCCCTATGGGCAGCGCTGGAAACACCATATATTTT	CASSPMGSAGNTIYF
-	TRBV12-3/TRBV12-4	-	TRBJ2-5	TGTGCCAGCAGACGACGGAGGGATCAAGAGACCCAGTACTTC	CASRRRRDQETQYF
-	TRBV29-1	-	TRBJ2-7	TGCAGCGTTGAAGATCTTGTGGGCACCAACTACGAGCAGTACTTC	CSVEDLVGTNYEQYF
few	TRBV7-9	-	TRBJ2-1	TGTGCCAGCAGCTTAGGGCGCTCGGGAGTAAACTACAATGAGCAGTTCTTC	CASSLGRSGVNYNEQFF
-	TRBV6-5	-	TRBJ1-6	TGTGCCAGCAGTTACTCGATCCTGGGGAGCTCCTATAATTCACCCCTCCACTTT	CASSYSILGSSYNSPLHF
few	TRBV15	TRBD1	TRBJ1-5	TGTGCCACCAGCAGGGGACAGGGGTTCAATCAGCCCCAGCATTTT	CATSRGQGFNQPQHF
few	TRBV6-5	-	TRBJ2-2	TGTGCCAGTCTGGGGGCGGGAAACACCGGGGAGCTGTTTTTT	CASLGAGNTGELFF
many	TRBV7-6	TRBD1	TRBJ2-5	TGTGCCAGCAGCTTAGGAGGGACAGGAGACCAAGAGACCCAGTACTTC	CASSLGGTGDQETQYF
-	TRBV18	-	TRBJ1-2	TGTGCCAGCTCACCACCAGGGACCAACTATGGCTACACCTTC	CASSPPGTNYGYTF
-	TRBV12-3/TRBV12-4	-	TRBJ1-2	TGTGCCAGCAGTTTAAAGGCTGGGGGCGACTATGGCTACACCTTC	CASSLKAGGDYGYTF
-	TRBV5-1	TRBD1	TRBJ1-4	TGCGCCAGCAGCCCTGGACAGGGGTTTGCAACTAATGAAAAACTGTTTTTT	CASSPGQGFATNEKLFF
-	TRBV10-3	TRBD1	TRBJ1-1	TGTGCCATCAAAGGGGACAGGGGACGTATCACTGAAGCTTTCTTT	CAIKGDRGRITEAFF
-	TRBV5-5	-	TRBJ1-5	TGTGCCAGCAGCCAACTTCCGAGGGGCAGCAATCAGCCCCAGCATTTT	CASSQLPRGSNQPQHF
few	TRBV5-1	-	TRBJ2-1	TGCGCCAGCAGCTTGGAAGTGTCGGCTAGCCCCTACAATGAGCAGTTCTTC	CASSLEVSASPYNEQFF
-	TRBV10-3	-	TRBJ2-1	TGTGCCATCAACCGACAGGTGGGTGGTAATGAGCAGTTCTTC	CAINRQVGGNEQFF
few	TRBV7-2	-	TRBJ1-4	TGTGCCAGCAGTAGTCAGTCGGGCGAAAAACTGTTTTTT	CASSSQSGEKLFF
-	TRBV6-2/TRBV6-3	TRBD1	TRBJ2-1	TGTGCCAGCGGTACTCAGGGGGCCGGCAATGAGCAGTTCTTC	CASGTQGAGNEQFF
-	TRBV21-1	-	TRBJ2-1	TGTGCCAGCAGCAAATGGGCGGGCCTTTCCTACAATGAGCAGTTCTTC	CASSKWAGLSYNEQFF
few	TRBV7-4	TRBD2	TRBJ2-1	TGTGCCAGCAGCCAGACTAGCGGGGGGACAATAGATGAGCAGTTCTTC	CASSQTSGGTIDEQFF